Included here is one T cell receptor (beta chain) sequence, with context. What it binds is not known. The germline V gene encodes CDR1 LGHNA and CDR2 YSLEER. The ends were cut back, 1 base at V and 2 bases at J, with 11 bases in the middle. There are 15 residues in the CDR3. The entry originates in a study of shared clonotypes between healthy human individuals. Findings and limits, study-wide: Since donors were few, the genetic and exposure-history diversity represented was limited.

Profiled with immunoSEQ multiplex PCR; TCRdb holds only in-frame clones, not every one. The table has roughly 2.5 million clones, about 92% seen once. Subsets obtained from CD4+ cells comprised CD45RA+ naive and CD45RA-negative memory cells. The receptor was derived from a man younger than 35 in good health. The material sequenced was naive CD4+ T cells sorted from blood. Subset denoted: CD45RA+ positively selected. The gene calls are TRBV4-3 and TRBJ1-2; D gene uncertain. The DNA for the CDR3 is TGCGCCAGCAGCCAAGTGTACGTAATAAACTATGGCTACACCTTC. It translates to CASSQVYVINYGYTF.